This is a list of T cell receptor beta chains from one sample in a study of CD8+ T cells in alopecia areata. Sequenced by immunoSEQ multiplex PCR; TCRdb stores in-frame clones only, minus some. The sample includes around 70,000 clones, about 30% of them seen just once. Sequenced here: CD8+ T cells sorted from blood, sampled at week 4, from a patient treated with tofacitinib. The receptors derive from a human donor with alopecia areata. The CDR3 runs from the conserved cysteine through the conserved F or W. The D gene is left open where the match is weak. Clone size appears in some rows only: once, few, many, or a class for an expanded clone.

len | j_gene | v_gene | abundance | d_gene | CDR3nt | CDR3aa
16 | TRBJ2-4 | TRBV2 | NA | TRBD1 | TGTGCCAGCAGGCTTCCATCGACAGGCGGACAGGACATTCAGTACTTC | CASRLPSTGGQDIQYF
14 | TRBJ2-7 | TRBV29-1 | few | NA | TGCAGCGTTTCGGAAGGCGGGTTACACTACGAGCAGTACTTC | CSVSEGGLHYEQYF
13 | TRBJ2-7 | TRBV7-9 | many | NA | TGTGCCAGCAGCCACGGGACGGACTACGAGCAGTACTTC | CASSHGTDYEQYF
17 | TRBJ2-7 | TRBV5-4 | once | NA | TGTGCCAGCAGCTTCCTGCTTGGAGGGACCAAGTCTCGGGAGCAGTACTTC | CASSFLLGGTKSREQYF
12 | TRBJ1-1 | TRBV30 | NA | NA | TGTGCCTGGAGGGCTGGGAACACTGAAGCTTTCTTT | CAWRAGNTEAFF
11 | TRBJ2-5 | TRBV6-5 | once | NA | TGTGCCAGCGGCCCGCCGACGGCCCAGTACTTC | CASGPPTAQYF
12 | TRBJ1-5 | TRBV15 | few | NA | TGTGCCACCAGCAGAGTAGGGCAGCCCCAGCATTTT | CATSRVGQPQHF
16 | TRBJ1-2 | TRBV4-1 | once | NA | TGCGCCAGCAGCCAGCCCAACTCCGGACAAAACTATGGCTACACCTTC | CASSQPNSGQNYGYTF
14 | TRBJ2-3 | TRBV4-1 | few | NA | TGCGCCAGCAGCCCCGCGCCGGAGGGAGATACGCAGTATTTT | CASSPAPEGDTQYF
15 | TRBJ2-5 | TRBV7-7 | NA | NA | TGTGCCAGCAGCTCCCTCGACAGTAGCCAAGAGACCCAGTACTTC | CASSSLDSSQETQYF
11 | TRBJ2-7 | TRBV20-1 | NA | NA | TGCAGTGCGCCAGCCACCTACGAGCAGTACTTC | CSAPATYEQYF
13 | TRBJ2-7 | TRBV29-1 | NA | NA | TGCAGCGTTGAAGATGGGCGAAGCTACGAGCAGTACTTC | CSVEDGRSYEQYF
14 | TRBJ1-5 | TRBV6-1 | few | NA | TGTGCCAGCAGTGAAATAGGGGGCAATCAGCCCCAGCATTTT | CASSEIGGNQPQHF
14 | TRBJ2-3 | TRBV13 | NA | NA | TGTGCCAGCAGCCTGGGGCGGCGCACAGATACGCAGTATTTT | CASSLGRRTDTQYF
16 | TRBJ2-1 | TRBV2 | NA | TRBD2 | TGTGCCAGCAGGGGAGGGAGCGGGAGTTCCTACAATGAGCAGTTCTTC | CASRGGSGSSYNEQFF
16 | TRBJ1-2 | TRBV5-6 | NA | NA | TGTGCCAGCAGCTTGGGGCTTGTACAGGCGCGACGAGGCTACACCTTC | CASSLGLVQARRGYTF
13 | TRBJ1-1 | TRBV29-1 | NA | NA | TGCAGCGTTGTGAACCCCAGCGACACTGAAGCTTTCTTT | CSVVNPSDTEAFF
13 | TRBJ2-7 | TRBV29-1 | few | NA | TGCAGCGTTGACCCACGGGACGGCTACGAGCAGTACTTC | CSVDPRDGYEQYF
14 | TRBJ2-2 | TRBV2 | few | NA | TGTGCCAGCAGCCGGCTAGTTAACACCGGGGAGCTGTTTTTT | CASSRLVNTGELFF
14 | TRBJ2-7 | TRBV9 | NA | NA | TGTGCCAGCAGCCCCGGGGGCGGGACCCACGAGCAGTACTTC | CASSPGGGTHEQYF
14 | TRBJ1-1 | TRBV27 | NA | NA | TGTGCCAGCAGTTTACCAGGTTTGAACACTGAAGCTTTCTTT | CASSLPGLNTEAFF
12 | TRBJ2-5 | TRBV6-6 | NA | NA | TGTGCCAGCACCCTTGATATGGAGACCCAGTACTTC | CASTLDMETQYF
16 | TRBJ1-2 | TRBV7-9 | NA | NA | TGTGCCAGCAGCCTGGGAGGGGTAAAGGCCGGCTATGGCTACACCTTC | CASSLGGVKAGYGYTF
14 | TRBJ2-7 | TRBV9 | NA | NA | TGTGCCAGCAGCGAGGGGGGGACGACCTACGAGCAGTACTTC | CASSEGGTTYEQYF
14 | TRBJ2-1 | TRBV6-6 | NA | TRBD2 | TGTGCCAGCAGCCGGACTAGCTCCTACAATGAGCAGTTCTTC | CASSRTSSYNEQFF
13 | TRBJ1-5 | TRBV9 | NA | NA | TGTGCCAGCAGCGAGGGGTACAATCAGCCCCAGCATTTT | CASSEGYNQPQHF
16 | TRBJ2-3 | TRBV29-1 | NA | TRBD2 | TGCAGCGTTGAAGTGTTTCTAGCGGGAGGGGAAGATACGCAGTATTTT | CSVEVFLAGGEDTQYF
14 | TRBJ2-7 | TRBV27 | once | TRBD2 | TGTGCCAGCAGTTTAGGGACTACCCTCGGCGAGCAGTACTTC | CASSLGTTLGEQYF
14 | TRBJ2-5 | TRBV15 | NA | NA | TGTGCCACCAGCAGAGGGAGGGCCCAAGAGACCCAGTACTTC | CATSRGRAQETQYF
15 | TRBJ2-3 | TRBV7-9 | NA | TRBD1 | TGTGCCAGCAGCTCAATGGACAGGGACGCAGATACGCAGTATTTT | CASSSMDRDADTQYF